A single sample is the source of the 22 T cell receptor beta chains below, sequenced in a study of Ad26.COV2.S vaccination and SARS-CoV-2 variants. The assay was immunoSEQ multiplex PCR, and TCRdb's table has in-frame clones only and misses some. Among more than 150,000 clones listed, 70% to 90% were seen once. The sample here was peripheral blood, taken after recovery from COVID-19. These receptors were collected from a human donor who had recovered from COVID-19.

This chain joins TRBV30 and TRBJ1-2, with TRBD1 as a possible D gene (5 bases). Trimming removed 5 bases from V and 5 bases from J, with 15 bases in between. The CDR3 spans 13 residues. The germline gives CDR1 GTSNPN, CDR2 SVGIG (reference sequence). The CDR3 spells CAWDTLGVYGYTF. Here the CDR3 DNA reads TGTGCCTGGGATACCTTGGGGGTGTATGGCTACACCTTC.

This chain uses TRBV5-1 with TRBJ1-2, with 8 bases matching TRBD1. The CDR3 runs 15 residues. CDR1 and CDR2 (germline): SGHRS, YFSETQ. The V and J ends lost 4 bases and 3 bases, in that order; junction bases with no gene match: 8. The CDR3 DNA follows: TGCGCCAGCAGCGTCGGACAGGGCGGTGACTATGGCTACACCTTC. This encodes CASSVGQGGDYGYTF.

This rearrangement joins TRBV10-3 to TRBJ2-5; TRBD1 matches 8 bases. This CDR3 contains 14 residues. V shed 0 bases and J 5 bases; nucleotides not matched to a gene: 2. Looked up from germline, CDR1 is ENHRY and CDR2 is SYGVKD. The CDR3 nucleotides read TGTGCCATCAGTGAGTCGACAGGGGTGGAGACCCAGTACTTC. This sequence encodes CAISESTGVETQYF.

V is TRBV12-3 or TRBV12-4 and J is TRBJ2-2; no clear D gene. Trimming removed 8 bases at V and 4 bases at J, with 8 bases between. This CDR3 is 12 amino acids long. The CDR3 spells CASGITTGELFF. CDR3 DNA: TGTGCCAGCGGGATCACCACCGGGGAGCTGTTTTTT.

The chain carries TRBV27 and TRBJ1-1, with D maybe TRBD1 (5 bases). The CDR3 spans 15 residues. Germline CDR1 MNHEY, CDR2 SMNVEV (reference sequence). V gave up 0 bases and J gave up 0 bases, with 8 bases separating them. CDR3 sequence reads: CASSLSAGMNTEAFF. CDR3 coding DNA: TGTGCCAGCAGTTTATCAGCAGGGATGAACACTGAAGCTTTCTTT.

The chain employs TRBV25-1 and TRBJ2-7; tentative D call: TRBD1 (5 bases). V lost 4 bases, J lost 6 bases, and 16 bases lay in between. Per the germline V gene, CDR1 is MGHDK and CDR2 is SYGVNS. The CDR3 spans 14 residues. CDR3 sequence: CASSGQGANAEQYF. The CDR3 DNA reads TGTGCCAGCAGTGGGCAAGGGGCGAATGCCGAGCAGTACTTC.

The CDR3 loop reads CATPTNQPQHF. CDR3 sequence (DNA): TGTGCCACCCCAACCAATCAGCCCCAGCATTTT. J is TRBJ1-5 and V is TRBV6-5; D ambiguous. From germline, CDR1 is MNHEY and CDR2 SVGAGI. Trimming removed 10 bases at V and 3 bases at J, with 7 bases between. CDR3 length equals 11 residues.

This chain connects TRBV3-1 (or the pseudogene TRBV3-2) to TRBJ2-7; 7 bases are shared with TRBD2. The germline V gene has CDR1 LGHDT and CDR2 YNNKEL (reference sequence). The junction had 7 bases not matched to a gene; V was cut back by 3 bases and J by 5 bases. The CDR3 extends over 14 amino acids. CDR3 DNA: TGTGCCAGCAGCCAGCAAGCGGGGTGGAACGAGCAGTACTTC. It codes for CASSQQAGWNEQYF.

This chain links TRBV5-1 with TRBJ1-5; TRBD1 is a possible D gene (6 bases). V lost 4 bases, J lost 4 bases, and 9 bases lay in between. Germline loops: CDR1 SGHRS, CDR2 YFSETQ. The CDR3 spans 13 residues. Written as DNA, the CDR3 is TGCGCCAGCAGCCTACAGGGAAATCAGCCCCAGCATTTT. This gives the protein CASSLQGNQPQHF.

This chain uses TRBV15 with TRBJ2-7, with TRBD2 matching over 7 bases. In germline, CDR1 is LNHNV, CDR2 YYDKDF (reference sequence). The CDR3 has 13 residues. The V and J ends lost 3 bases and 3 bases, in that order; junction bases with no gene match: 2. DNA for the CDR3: TGTGCCACCAGCAGGCAGCGGGGCTACGAGCAGTACTTC. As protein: CATSRQRGYEQYF.

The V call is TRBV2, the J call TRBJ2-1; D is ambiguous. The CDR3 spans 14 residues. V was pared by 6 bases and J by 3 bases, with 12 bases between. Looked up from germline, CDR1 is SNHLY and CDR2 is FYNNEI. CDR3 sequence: CASRVDRVYNEQFF. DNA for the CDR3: TGTGCCAGCAGGGTAGACCGGGTCTACAATGAGCAGTTCTTC.

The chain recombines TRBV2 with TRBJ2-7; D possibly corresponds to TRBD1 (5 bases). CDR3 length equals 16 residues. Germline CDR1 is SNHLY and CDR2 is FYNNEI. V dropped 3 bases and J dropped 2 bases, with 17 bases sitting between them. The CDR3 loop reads CASSDSNGKGPYEQYF. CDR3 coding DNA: TGTGCCAGCAGTGATTCGAATGGAAAGGGGCCCTACGAGCAGTACTTC. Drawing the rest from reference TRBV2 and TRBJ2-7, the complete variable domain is EPEVTQTPSHQVTQMGQEVILRCVPISNHLYFYWYRQILGQKVEFLVSFYNNEISEKSEIFDDQFSVERPDGSNFTLKIRSTKLEDSAMYFCASSDSNGKGPYEQYFGPGTRLTVT.

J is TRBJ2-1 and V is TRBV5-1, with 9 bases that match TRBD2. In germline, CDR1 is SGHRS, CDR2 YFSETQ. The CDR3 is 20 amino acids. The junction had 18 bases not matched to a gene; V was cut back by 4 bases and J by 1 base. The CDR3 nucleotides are TGCGCCAGCAGCCAGATACCGGGACTAGCCTTAGAGGCGTCCTACAATGAGCAGTTCTTC. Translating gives CASSQIPGLALEASYNEQFF.

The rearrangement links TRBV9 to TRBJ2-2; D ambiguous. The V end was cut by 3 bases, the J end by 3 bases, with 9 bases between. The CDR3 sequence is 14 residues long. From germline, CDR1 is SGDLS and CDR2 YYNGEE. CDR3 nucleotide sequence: TGTGCCAGCAGCGCGGTGGTGGACACCGGGGAGCTGTTTTTT. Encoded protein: CASSAVVDTGELFF.

The CDR3 region is CASRPVGGSSTDTQYF. In DNA form, the CDR3 reads TGCGCCAGCAGGCCCGTCGGCGGGAGTAGCACAGATACGCAGTATTTT. The rearrangement uses TRBV5-1 and TRBJ2-3; 7 nucleotides agree with TRBD2. Trimming removed 5 bases from V and 0 bases from J; junction bases left unmatched: 9. From germline, CDR1 is SGHRS and CDR2 YFSETQ. The CDR3 contains 16 residues.

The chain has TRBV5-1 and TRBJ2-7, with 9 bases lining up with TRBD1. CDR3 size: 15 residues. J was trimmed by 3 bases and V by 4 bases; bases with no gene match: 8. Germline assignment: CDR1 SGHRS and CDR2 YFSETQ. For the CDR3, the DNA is TGCGCCAGCAGCGCGTCCGGGACAGGGTACTACGAGCAGTACTTC. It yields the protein CASSASGTGYYEQYF.

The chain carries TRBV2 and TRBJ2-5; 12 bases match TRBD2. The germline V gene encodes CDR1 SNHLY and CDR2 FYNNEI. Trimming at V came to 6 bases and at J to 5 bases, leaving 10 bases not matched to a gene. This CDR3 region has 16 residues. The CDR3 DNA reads TGTGCCAGCAGCACTTTACCTAGCGGGGGGGCTGAGACCCAGTACTTC. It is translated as CASSTLPSGGAETQYF.

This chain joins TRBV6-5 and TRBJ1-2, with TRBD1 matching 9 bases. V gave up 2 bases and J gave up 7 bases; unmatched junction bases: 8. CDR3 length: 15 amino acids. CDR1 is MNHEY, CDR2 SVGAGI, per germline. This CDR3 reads CASSYRYRGRLGYTF. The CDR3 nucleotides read TGTGCCAGCAGTTACAGATACAGGGGGCGACTTGGCTACACCTTC.

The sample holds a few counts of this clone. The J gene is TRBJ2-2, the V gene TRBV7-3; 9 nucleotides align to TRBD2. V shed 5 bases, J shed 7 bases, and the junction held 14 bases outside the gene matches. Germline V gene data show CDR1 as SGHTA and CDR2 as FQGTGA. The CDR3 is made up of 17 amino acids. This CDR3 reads CASSLWASGNRGGELFF. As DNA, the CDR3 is TGTGCCAGCAGCCTCTGGGCTAGCGGGAACCGGGGCGGGGAGCTGTTTTTT.

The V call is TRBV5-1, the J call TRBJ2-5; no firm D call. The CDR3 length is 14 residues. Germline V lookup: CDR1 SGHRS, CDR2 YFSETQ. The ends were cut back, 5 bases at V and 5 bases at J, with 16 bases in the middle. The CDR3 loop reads CASSYTLSQETQYF. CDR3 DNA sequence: TGCGCCAGCAGTTATACGCTATCCCAGGAGACCCAGTACTTC.

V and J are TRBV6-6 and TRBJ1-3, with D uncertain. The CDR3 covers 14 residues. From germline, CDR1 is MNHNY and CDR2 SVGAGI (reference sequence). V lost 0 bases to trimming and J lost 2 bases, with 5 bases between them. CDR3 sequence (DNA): TGTGCCAGCAGTTACTCGGGAGCTGGAAACACCATATATTTT. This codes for CASSYSGAGNTIYF.

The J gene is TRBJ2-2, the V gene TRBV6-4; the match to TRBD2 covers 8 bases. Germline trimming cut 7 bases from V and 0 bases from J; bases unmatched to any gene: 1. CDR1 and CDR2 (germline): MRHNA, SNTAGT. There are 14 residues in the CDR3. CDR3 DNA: TGTGCCAGCAAGCGGGGGACGAACACCGGGGAGCTGTTTTTT. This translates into CASKRGTNTGELFF.